This T cell receptor (beta chain) was sequenced during a study of cytomegalovirus exposure and HLA in healthy donors. Study outcomes and limitations: Highest at DRB1 and lowest at HLA-C, TCR association rates differed among HLA loci in a later analysis.

A multiplex PCR was run with 60 Vbeta primers and 13 Jbeta primers. Assay: immunoSEQ multiplex PCR; the TCRdb copy retains only in-frame clones and omits some. The profile shows 150,000 to 200,000 clones, roughly four fifths of them singletons. This clone was seen more than once but under ten times. The antigen is not known. Germline CDR1 is GTSNPN and CDR2 is SVGIG (reference sequence). Trimming removed 6 bases from V and 8 bases from J; junction bases left unmatched: 8. The CDR3 loop spans 13 amino acids. The sample consisted of PBMCs. The TCR was taken from a woman under 40 in good health and CMV-seropositive. This chain connects TRBV30 to TRBJ1-4; 8 nucleotides align to TRBD1. The DNA of the CDR3 is TGTGCCTGCTCGGGACAGGTACGGGAAAAACTGTTTTTT. Protein sequence: CACSGQVREKLFF.